The clone carrying this TCR beta chain was seen at least ten times. Its antigen is not identified. None of the patients had undergone any treatment ahead of thyroid surgery. Trimming at V came to 6 bases and at J to 4 bases, leaving 6 bases not matched to a gene. There are 14 residues in the CDR3. Germline CDR1 reads SNHLY; CDR2 reads FYNNEI. Per the original methods: What underpinned the distant-metastasis classifier for papillary thyroid cancer was the set of CDR3 differences across clinicopathological groups. TCRdb re-clonotyped the PCR reads via MiXCR. These V and J calls rely on TCRdb rather than the paper's analysis. The sample shows some 21,000 clones, about 20% of them seen only once. These data come from a study of metastatic and nonmetastatic thyroid tumors. Whole-study findings and limits: Patients with malignant thyroid tumors reportedly had significantly higher TCR beta diversity than those with benign nodules, in blood and tumor.

The sample comprised blood. This clonotype originated in a female donor with papillary thyroid cancer or a benign thyroid nodule (not recorded which). Some clones in this sample may be carry-over from other donors' samples. The J gene is TRBJ1-1, the V gene TRBV2; 9 nucleotides align to TRBD1. The CDR3 loop is CASRDRGQSTEAFF. CDR3 DNA: TGTGCCAGCAGGGACAGGGGTCAAAGCACTGAAGCTTTCTTT.